The clone carrying this T cell receptor beta chain came up a few times. Its specificity is not known. This specimen comes from a study of T-cell memory formation after mild COVID-19. In the study overall: Largely, TCR clusters stayed within a single donor. Broader study findings: Clones shrinking between day 15 and 85 showed a balanced CD4/CD8 split, and those that grew later tilted toward CD4+. There was no confirmation that second-wave clones peaking on day 37 were SARS-CoV-2 specific.

Germline CDR1 and CDR2: LGHNA and YSLEER. The CDR3 runs to 18 residues. Trimming took 1 base from V and 2 from J; bases not matched to a gene: 6. UMIs and sample barcodes were carried by the TCR alpha and TCR beta cDNA libraries that 5'RACE produced using constant-segment primers. Using its own MiXCR run on the 5' RACE reads, TCRdb lists one record per CDR3 protein. The data hold under 300,000 distinct CDR3 sequences, with around 16% observed a single time. The sequenced sample was PBMCs or a T cell subset sorted from them (not recorded which). The V call is TRBV4-3, the J call TRBJ2-1; 12 bases map to TRBD2. The TCR sequence derives from a man between 18 and 35 years old who had mild COVID-19 (a few samples of this study predate the infection). Cell type and time point are not known. This chain's CDR3 is CASSQGASGGAPYNEQFF. The DNA for the CDR3 is TGCGCCAGCAGCCAAGGGGCTAGCGGGGGGGCCCCCTACAATGAGCAGTTCTTC.